This record concerns one TCR beta chain sequence. This specimen belongs to a study of preoperative IRX-2 immunotherapy in early breast cancer. The V end was cut by 6 bases, the J end by 10 bases, with 12 bases between. The CDR3 consists of 11 residues. Treatment: preoperative locoregional IRX-2 cytokine immunotherapy. Some clones are missing from TCRdb's copy, which holds only in-frame ones; the method was immunoSEQ multiplex PCR. This table holds about 19,000 clones, 85% found once. Material: lymph node tissue, obtained after IRX-2 immunotherapy. The sequence came from a human donor with breast cancer. This chain joins TRBV6-7 and TRBJ1-1, with TRBD1 as a possible D gene (5 bases). TRBV6-7 counts as an open reading frame of uncertain function. DNA of the CDR3: TGTGCCAGCAGCCTCGGGACGGCAGCTTTCTTT. Translation gives CASSLGTAAFF.